The 5 T cell receptor beta chains below all came from one sample that was sequenced in a study of blood T cell repertoires in COVID-19. Profiled with immunoSEQ multiplex PCR; TCRdb holds only in-frame clones, not every one. Here the sample spans about 410,000 clones, roughly 88% being singletons. The sequenced material came from peripheral blood. The receptors shown here come from a woman aged 30 to 39 with active or convalescent COVID-19.

The V gene is TRBV7-9, the J gene TRBJ1-1; 10 bases fit TRBD1. Germline V CDR1 and CDR2: SEHNR, FQNEAQ (reference sequence). The CDR3 has 15 residues. The junction had 3 bases not matched to a gene; V was cut back by 3 bases and J by 2 bases. CDR3 nucleotides: TGTGCCAGCAGCTTTCGACAGGGGGCAAACACTGAAGCTTTCTTT. Its protein product is CASSFRQGANTEAFF.

The genes are TRBV5-1 and TRBJ2-7; D possibly corresponds to TRBD2 (5 bases). Trimming left V 4 bases short and J 3 bases short, with 8 bases between. Per the germline V gene, CDR1 is SGHRS and CDR2 is YFSETQ. The CDR3 has 12 amino acids. The CDR3 here is CASSRDVYEQYF. CDR3 nucleotides: TGCGCCAGCAGCCGGGATGTCTACGAGCAGTACTTC. The full variable domain, rest sourced from reference TRBV5-1 and TRBJ2-7, is KAGVTQTPRYLIKTRGQQVTLSCSPISGHRSVSWYQQTPGQGLQFLFEYFSETQRNKGNFPGRFSGRQFSNSRSEMNVSTLELGDSALYLCASSRDVYEQYFGPGTRLTVT.

The rearrangement joins TRBV5-1 to TRBJ2-1, with a weak D call TRBD2 (7 bases). The CDR3 loop spans 14 amino acids. V lost 1 base and J lost 9, with 14 bases in between. Looked up from germline, CDR1 is SGHRS and CDR2 is YFSETQ. CDR3 in DNA: TGCGCCAGCAGCTTGCCACAGGGAGGGGGTGAGCAGTTCTTC. Amino acid sequence: CASSLPQGGGEQFF.

The J gene is TRBJ1-1, the V gene TRBV5-4; D not resolved. The CDR3 runs to 15 residues. Looked up from germline, CDR1 is SGHNT and CDR2 is YYREEE (reference sequence). V lost 4 bases and J 4 bases, leaving 17 bases between the germline ends. CDR3 residues: CASSNRTEVSTEAFF. The CDR3 nucleotides read TGTGCCAGCAGCAATCGTACAGAAGTGAGCACTGAAGCTTTCTTT.

This clone turned up a few times. The chain links TRBV7-8 to TRBJ2-7; the match to TRBD2 covers 9 bases. Losses at the gene ends were 2 bases for V and 2 bases for J; bases not matched to a gene: 7. Per the germline V gene, CDR1 is SGHVS and CDR2 is FQNEAQ. The length of the CDR3 is 16 residues. CDR3: CASSLLGVAGAYEQYF. Here the CDR3 DNA reads TGTGCCAGCAGCTTATTGGGGGTAGCGGGGGCCTACGAGCAGTACTTC. The variable domain in full, completed from reference TRBV7-8 and TRBJ2-7, reads GAGVSQSPRYKVAKRGQDVALRCDPISGHVSLFWYQQALGQGPEFLTYFQNEAQLDKSGLPSDRFFAERPEGSVSTLKIQRTQQEDSAVYLCASSLLGVAGAYEQYFGPGTRLTVT.